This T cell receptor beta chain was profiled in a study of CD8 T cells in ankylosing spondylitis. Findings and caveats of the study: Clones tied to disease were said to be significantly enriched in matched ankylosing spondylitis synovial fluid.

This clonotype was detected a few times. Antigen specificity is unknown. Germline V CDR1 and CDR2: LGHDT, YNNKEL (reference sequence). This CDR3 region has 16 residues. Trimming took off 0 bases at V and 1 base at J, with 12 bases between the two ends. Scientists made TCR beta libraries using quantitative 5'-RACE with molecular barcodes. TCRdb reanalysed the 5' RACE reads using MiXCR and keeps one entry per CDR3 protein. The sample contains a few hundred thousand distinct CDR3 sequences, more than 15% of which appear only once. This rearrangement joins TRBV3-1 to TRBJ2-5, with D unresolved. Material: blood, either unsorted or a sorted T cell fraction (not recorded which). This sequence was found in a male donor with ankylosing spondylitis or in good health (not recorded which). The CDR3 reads CASSQDNRAVQETQYF. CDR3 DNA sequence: TGTGCCAGCAGCCAAGACAACAGAGCCGTCCAAGAGACCCAGTACTTC.